The 22 T cell receptor beta chains listed next were all sequenced from one sample in a study of beta chain features in type 1 diabetes. The study's findings and limits: Among all four CD4+ subsets, Type 1 diabetes patients had TCRB CDR3s that were moderately but significantly shorter.

The sequenced template was cDNA made from the entire isolated RNA. Method: immunoSEQ multiplex PCR; TCRdb's copy keeps in-frame clones and lacks some. The sample contains roughly 260,000 clones, 9.5% to 13% of which appear only once. Antigens for these TCRs are unknown. Sequences were obtained from naive CD4+ T cells from blood. The receptors stem from a man aged 25-45 years with type 1 diabetes.

The rearrangement joins TRBV7-8 to TRBJ2-7, with 8 positions matching TRBD1. The J segment lost 2 bases and the V segment lost 1 base, leaving 4 bases of the junction unmatched. This CDR3 comprises 15 residues. Per germline, CDR1 SGHVS and CDR2 FQNEAQ. The CDR3 nucleotides read TGTGCCAGCAGCTTAGACAGACAGGGGCCCTACGAGCAGTACTTC. Encoded protein: CASSLDRQGPYEQYF.

J is TRBJ2-7 and V is TRBV19, with TRBD1 matching 8 bases. V was pared by 5 bases and J by 0 bases, with 6 bases of the junction left unmatched. This CDR3 is built from 15 residues. In germline, CDR1 is LNHDA, CDR2 SQIVND (reference sequence). The CDR3: CASSSEDRDSYEQYF. The DNA of the CDR3 is TGTGCCAGTAGTTCAGAGGACAGGGACTCCTACGAGCAGTACTTC. Based on the CDR3 plus reference TRBV19 and TRBJ2-7, the full variable domain is DGGITQSPKYLFRKEGQNVTLSCEQNLNHDAMYWYRQDPGQGLRLIYYSQIVNDFQKGDIAEGYSVSREKKESFPLTVTSAQKNPTAFYLCASSSEDRDSYEQYFGPGTRLTVT.

This clone was seen only a few times. J is TRBJ2-3 and V is TRBV7-2, with D perhaps TRBD1 (6 bases). Germline V gene data show CDR1 as SGHTA and CDR2 as FQGNSA. The CDR3 spans 14 residues. Trimming took off 5 bases at V and 2 bases at J, with 11 bases between the two ends. Written as DNA, the CDR3 is TGTGCCAGCAGCCCCCTGGGACACACAGATACGCAGTATTTT. Encoded protein: CASSPLGHTDTQYF.

The chain links TRBV4-1 to TRBJ2-5; 10 positions agree with TRBD2. V dropped 0 bases and J dropped 5; count of bases not matched to a gene: 12. The CDR3 loop spans 18 amino acids. Germline CDR1 and CDR2: MGHRA and YSYEKL. The CDR3 sequence is CASSQDATGLAVKETQYF. The DNA for the CDR3 is TGCGCCAGCAGCCAAGATGCTACTGGACTAGCGGTAAAGGAGACCCAGTACTTC.

The chain links TRBV9 to TRBJ2-4; 13 bases agree with TRBD2. Unmatched junction bases numbered 1, after V lost 3 bases and J lost 10 bases. The V gene's germline CDR1 is SGDLS and CDR2 YYNGEE. The CDR3 totals 13 residues. CDR3 nucleotides: TGTGCCAGCAGCGAGGGACTAGCGGGGATTCAGTACTTC. Its protein product is CASSEGLAGIQYF. The full variable domain, its missing parts supplied by reference TRBV9 and TRBJ2-4, is DSGVTQTPKHLITATGQRVTLRCSPRSGDLSVYWYQQSLDQGLQFLIQYYNGEERAKGNILERFSAQQFPDLHSELNLSSLELGDSALYFCASSEGLAGIQYFGAGTRLSVL.

J is TRBJ1-6 and V is TRBV5-1, with D uncertain. Trimming took 0 bases from V and 8 from J, leaving 9 bases between them. The CDR3 is 14 residues long. Germline-derived CDR1 and CDR2 are SGHRS and YFSETQ. The CDR3 DNA reads as TGCGCCAGCAGCTTGGACGCCGGGGATTCACCCCTCCACTTT. It specifies CASSLDAGDSPLHF. The full variable domain, completed using reference TRBV5-1 and TRBJ1-6, is KAGVTQTPRYLIKTRGQQVTLSCSPISGHRSVSWYQQTPGQGLQFLFEYFSETQRNKGNFPGRFSGRQFSNSRSEMNVSTLELGDSALYLCASSLDAGDSPLHFGNGTRLTVT.

The V gene is TRBV5-1, the J gene TRBJ2-7, with D perhaps TRBD1 (6 bases). CDR3 length equals 14 residues. V shed 4 bases and J shed 0 bases, with 11 bases lying between them. CDR1 SGHRS and CDR2 YFSETQ come from the germline V gene. The CDR3 region is CASSPGTFSYEQYF. The CDR3 coding sequence is TGCGCCAGCAGCCCGGGGACATTCTCCTACGAGCAGTACTTC.

The sample holds a few counts of this clone. This chain joins TRBV4-2 and TRBJ2-7, with TRBD1 matching over 10 bases. The J segment lost 7 bases and the V segment lost 2 bases, leaving 8 bases of the junction unmatched. The CDR3 covers 15 residues. Germline CDR1 and CDR2: LGHNA and YNFKEQ. The CDR3 loop is CASSQPGTGVMEQYF. CDR3 sequence (DNA): TGTGCCAGCAGCCAACCCGGGACAGGGGTAATGGAGCAGTACTTC.

Here the CDR3 reads CASSLPGTGAYEQYF. The CDR3 DNA reads TGTGCCAGCAGTTTACCCGGGACAGGGGCCTACGAGCAGTACTTC. This rearrangement joins TRBV28 to TRBJ2-7, with TRBD1 identical over 10 bases. The CDR3 is 15 amino acids. With 2 bases clipped from V and 2 bases from J, the junction kept 3 bases outside the gene matches. Germline V gene data show CDR1 as MDHEN and CDR2 as SYDVKM.

This clone came up a few times. The V call is TRBV6-5, the J call TRBJ1-1; D gene unclear. CDR3 size: 12 residues. CDR1 is MNHEY, CDR2 SVGAGI, per germline. The V end was cut by 8 bases, the J end by 0 bases, with 7 bases between. The CDR3 here is CASGSVNTEAFF. As DNA, the CDR3 is TGTGCCAGCGGTTCGGTGAACACTGAAGCTTTCTTT.

This clone was counted only a few times. The genes are TRBV11-2 and TRBJ1-1, with TRBD1 matching 9 bases. This CDR3 spans 14 amino acids. Germline values: CDR1 SGHAT, CDR2 FQNNGV. V lost 7 bases, J lost 10 bases, and 13 bases stayed unmatched. CDR3 region: CASTPGQGGQVAFF. CDR3 nucleotides: TGTGCCAGCACCCCGGGACAGGGTGGGCAAGTAGCTTTCTTT.

This clone was seen repeatedly, ten times or more. The rearrangement uses TRBV29-1 and TRBJ1-1, with D possibly being TRBD1 (6 bases). Germline loops: CDR1 SQVTM, CDR2 ANQGSEA. The CDR3 totals 13 residues. V lost 5 bases, J lost 1 base, and 11 bases lay in between. CDR3 in amino acids: CSVTWTENTEAFF. The CDR3 coding sequence is TGCAGCGTTACTTGGACAGAGAACACTGAAGCTTTCTTT.

The rearrangement links TRBV4-2 to TRBJ1-5, with 8 bases that match TRBD1. Germline CDR1 and CDR2: LGHNA and YNFKEQ. The CDR3 runs to 15 residues. Germline trimming cut 3 bases from V and 7 bases from J; bases unmatched to any gene: 8. The CDR3 sequence is CASSQGGTGGQPQHF. The CDR3 region has the DNA TGTGCCAGCAGCCAGGGGGGCACAGGGGGGCAGCCCCAGCATTTT.

V gene TRBV11-2 combines with J gene TRBJ2-1; TRBD2 agrees at 8 bases. The CDR3 runs 16 residues. V gave up 5 bases and J gave up 3 bases; unmatched junction bases: 9. Germline CDR1 is SGHAT and CDR2 is FQNNGV. The CDR3 sequence is CASSLSSRGGYNEQFF. The CDR3, as DNA: TGTGCCAGCAGCCTTAGTAGTCGGGGGGGCTACAATGAGCAGTTCTTC.

The chain is built from TRBV18 and TRBJ2-1, with TRBD1 as a possible D gene (5 bases). V lost 2 bases and J lost 4, with 12 bases in between. The CDR3 totals 15 residues. From germline, CDR1 is KGHSH and CDR2 LQKENI. The CDR3 nucleotides read TGTGCCAGCTCACCAGGGCCGGACATTTACAATGAGCAGTTCTTC. Translating it yields CASSPGPDIYNEQFF.

This clone was counted a few times. Distinct nucleotide sequences in the sample also encode this CDR3. This rearrangement joins TRBV10-3 to TRBJ2-4, with 10 bases matching TRBD2. V was pared by 8 bases and J by 0 bases, with 4 bases of the junction left unmatched. The CDR3 sequence is 15 residues long. Germline values: CDR1 ENHRY, CDR2 SYGVKD. The CDR3 spells CAIGPSGGAKNIQYF. The CDR3 DNA is TGTGCCATCGGGCCTAGCGGGGGAGCCAAAAACATTCAGTACTTC.

The chain links TRBV7-3 to TRBJ2-2, with TRBD2 identical over 12 bases. The trim removed 3 bases at V and 6 bases at J, leaving 5 bases unmatched. Germline V gene sequence: CDR1 SGHTA, CDR2 FQGTGA. The length of the CDR3 is 16 residues. In nucleotides, the CDR3 is TGTGCCAGCAGCTTTTCTAGCGGGGGGGCAGCCGGGGAGCTGTTTTTT. This translates into CASSFSSGGAAGELFF.

This clone occurred a few times. The V gene is TRBV6-5, the J gene TRBJ2-6, with a weak D call TRBD1 (6 bases). Germline loops: CDR1 MNHEY, CDR2 SVGAGI. Trimming took 2 bases from V and 4 from J, leaving 9 bases between them. The CDR3 has 15 residues. The CDR3: CASSYTGTGANVLTF. The CDR3 DNA sequence: TGTGCCAGCAGTTACACTGGGACAGGGGCCAACGTCCTGACTTTC.

The V gene is TRBV7-3, the J gene TRBJ2-1, with D perhaps matching TRBD2 (6 bases). From germline, CDR1 is SGHTA and CDR2 FQGTGA. CDR3 length: 14 amino acids. Trimming removed 3 bases at V and 3 bases at J, with 9 bases between. CDR3 in DNA: TGTGCCAGCAGCTTGGGGGGAGGCTACAATGAGCAGTTCTTC. The encoded protein is CASSLGGGYNEQFF.

The V gene is TRBV27, the J gene TRBJ2-3; TRBD2 agrees at 9 bases. V was clipped by 0 bases and J by 7 bases; unmatched bases: 5. Germline V lookup: CDR1 MNHEY, CDR2 SMNVEV (reference sequence). The CDR3 is made up of 15 amino acids. CDR3 DNA sequence: TGTGCCAGCAGTTTATCAGTAGCGGGGGCTTATACGCAGTATTTT. It is translated as CASSLSVAGAYTQYF.

This clone was recorded a few times. The chain employs TRBV4-2 and TRBJ2-4; 8 nucleotides line up with TRBD2. Germline CDR1 is LGHNA and CDR2 is YNFKEQ. J gave up 2 bases and V 2 bases, and 11 bases lay outside the gene matches. The CDR3 loop spans 18 amino acids. The chain's CDR3 is CASSQMSGGGSTKNIQYF. Written as DNA, the CDR3 is TGTGCCAGCAGCCAAATGAGCGGGGGAGGCTCTACCAAAAACATTCAGTACTTC.

There are a few counts of this clone. The V gene is TRBV5-6, the J gene TRBJ2-6; weak D call: TRBD1 (6 bases). Trimming took 4 bases from V and 2 from J, leaving 16 bases between them. This CDR3 has 17 amino acids. CDR1 is SGHDT, CDR2 YYEEEE, per germline. The CDR3 spells CASSPYTGPPGANVLTF. CDR3 in DNA: TGTGCCAGCAGCCCCTATACAGGGCCCCCTGGGGCCAACGTCCTGACTTTC.